The rows below give T cell receptor beta chains drawn from one sample of a study of response to subunit inactivated influenza vaccine. TCRdb ran MiXCR on the RT-PCR reads and lists one entry per CDR3 protein. The table includes hundreds of thousands of distinct CDR3 sequences, 14% detected once. Sequencing was performed on PBMCs from blood, taken less than 15 days before vaccination. These receptors all come from a man between 50 and 59 years old who received an inactivated influenza vaccine. The CDR3 runs from the conserved cysteine through the conserved F or W. A D gene is named only where the DNA matches it firmly. Not every row has a clone size; where given, it reads once, few, many or a size class.

j_call	clone_size	d_call	v_call	cdr3_length	cdr3_nt	cdr3_aa
TRBJ1-5	-	-	TRBV27	16	TGTGCCAGCAGTTTATCGGGGTTTGGAAGCAATCAGCCCCAGCATTTT	CASSLSGFGSNQPQHF
TRBJ2-2	few	-	TRBV7-8	15	TGTGCCAGCAGCAAAGACGAGGGCGCCACCGGGGAGCTGTTTTTT	CASSKDEGATGELFF
TRBJ1-2	many	-	TRBV4-2	18	TGTGCCAGCAGCCAAGACCCCGCGGTAATCCACGCTAACTATGGCTACACCTTC	CASSQDPAVIHANYGYTF
TRBJ2-3	many	-	TRBV29-1	13	TGCAGCGCTAGCGATGGTGGTACAGATACGCAGTATTTT	CSASDGGTDTQYF
TRBJ2-5	-	-	TRBV6-5	15	TGTGCCAGCAGTTACTCGGTTGGGGTCCAAGAGACCCAGTACTTC	CASSYSVGVQETQYF
TRBJ2-7	few	-	TRBV12-3/TRBV12-4	12	TGTGCCAGTCGGCAGGCCCTCTACGAGCAGTACTTC	CASRQALYEQYF
TRBJ2-7	many	TRBD2	TRBV20-1	14	TGCAGTGCTGGACTAGCGGGAGGTGGTTACGAGCAGTACTTC	CSAGLAGGGYEQYF
TRBJ1-5	-	-	TRBV7-9	15	TGTGCCAGCAGCGCACGCGGGCAACCCAATCAGCCCCAGCATTTT	CASSARGQPNQPQHF
TRBJ2-5	-	-	TRBV7-9	13	TGTGCCAGCAGCGGGTACAGGGCAGAGACCCAGTACTTC	CASSGYRAETQYF
TRBJ2-7	few	TRBD1	TRBV9	14	TGTGCCAGCAGCCACGGACAGGGTACCTACGAGCAGTACTTC	CASSHGQGTYEQYF
TRBJ2-2	-	-	TRBV2	15	TGTGCCAGCAAGTTGGGGAGTTCGTTGTCCGGGGAGCTGTTTTTT	CASKLGSSLSGELFF
TRBJ1-2	few	-	TRBV6-2/TRBV6-3	15	TGTGCCAGCAGTTACTTCTCGGGACGTAGCTATGGCTACACCTTC	CASSYFSGRSYGYTF
TRBJ2-7	-	-	TRBV4-3	14	TGCGCCAGCAGCCAAGAATCCCATTCCTACGAGCAGTACTTC	CASSQESHSYEQYF
TRBJ2-5	-	TRBD2	TRBV20-1	15	TGCAGTGCTAGGGGACTAGCGGGGAGCCTTGAGACCCAGTACTTC	CSARGLAGSLETQYF
TRBJ2-1	-	-	TRBV12-3/TRBV12-4	15	TGTGCCAGCAGTCCGCAGGGGGGGGGTGGCAATGAGCAGTTCTTC	CASSPQGGGGNEQFF
TRBJ2-7	few	-	TRBV27	16	TGTGCCAGCAGTTTGTCCTGGGCGATGGGCGCCTACGAGCAGTACTTC	CASSLSWAMGAYEQYF
TRBJ2-1	few	-	TRBV27	15	TGTGCCAGCTGCTACAGGTTCGATGGGGACAATGAGCAGTTCTTC	CASCYRFDGDNEQFF
TRBJ2-5	-	-	TRBV20-1	14	TGCAGTGCAGATATCGGGGCCGGGCAAGAGACCCAGTACTTC	CSADIGAGQETQYF
TRBJ1-4	many	TRBD1	TRBV7-9	17	TGTGCCAGCAGCCTCTGGACAGGGGGCAGGGCTAATGAAAAACTGTTTTTT	CASSLWTGGRANEKLFF
TRBJ2-7	few	TRBD2	TRBV20-1	17	TGCAGTGCTTCCGGGACTAGCGTTCCTAGGGGCGCCTACGAGCAGTACTTC	CSASGTSVPRGAYEQYF
TRBJ2-5	many	-	TRBV18	12	TGTGCCAGCTCACCGATTAGAGAGACCCAGTACTTC	CASSPIRETQYF
TRBJ2-7	few	-	TRBV15	18	TGTGCCACCAGCAGTGCACTGTCCCCCCAGTCCATCTCCTACGAGCAGTACTTC	CATSSALSPQSISYEQYF